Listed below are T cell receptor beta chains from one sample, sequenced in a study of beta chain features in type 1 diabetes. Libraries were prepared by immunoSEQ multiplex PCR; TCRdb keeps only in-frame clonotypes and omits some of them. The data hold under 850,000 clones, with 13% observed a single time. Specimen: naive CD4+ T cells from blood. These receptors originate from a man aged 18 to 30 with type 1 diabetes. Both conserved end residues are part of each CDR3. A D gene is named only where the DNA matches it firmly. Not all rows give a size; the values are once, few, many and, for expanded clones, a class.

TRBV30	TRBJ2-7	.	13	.	TGTGCCTGGAGTATACAGGGATCCTACGAGCAGTACTTC	CAWSIQGSYEQYF
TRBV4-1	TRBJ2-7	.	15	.	TGCGCCAGCAGCCCGGGGCAGGGGCCTACCTACGAGCAGTACTTC	CASSPGQGPTYEQYF
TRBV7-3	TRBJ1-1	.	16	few	TGTGCCAGCAGCTTACTTAGTCCACGAATGAACACTGAAGCTTTCTTT	CASSLLSPRMNTEAFF
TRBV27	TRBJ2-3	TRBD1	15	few	TGTGCCAGTACGAACAGGGGGTCTAGCACAGATACGCAGTATTTT	CASTNRGSSTDTQYF
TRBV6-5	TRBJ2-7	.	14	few	TGTGCCAGCAGTCCTGGAGACTTATCATTCGAGCAGTACTTC	CASSPGDLSFEQYF
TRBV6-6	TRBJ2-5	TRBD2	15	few	TGTGCCAGCAGTTACGTGGCTAGCGGGGAGGAGACCCAGTACTTC	CASSYVASGEETQYF
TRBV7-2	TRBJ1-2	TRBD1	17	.	TGTGCCAGCAGCTCCAGGATCGGGACAGGGGGCTTTAGAGGCTACACCTTC	CASSSRIGTGGFRGYTF
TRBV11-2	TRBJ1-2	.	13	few	TGTGCCAGCAGCCCCCTTGGGGACCGTGGCTACACCTTC	CASSPLGDRGYTF
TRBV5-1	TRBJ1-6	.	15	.	TGCGCCAGCAGCTTGACCGGGCAGGGCCGTTCACCCCTCCACTTT	CASSLTGQGRSPLHF
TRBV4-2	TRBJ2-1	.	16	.	TGTGCCAGCAGCCAAGATCCCCCCGGGGAGTTTAATGAGCAGTTCTTC	CASSQDPPGEFNEQFF
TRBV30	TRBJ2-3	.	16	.	TGTGCCTGGAGTGTAATTCGTTCGTCCTCCGGCGGTACGCAGTATTTT	CAWSVIRSSSGGTQYF
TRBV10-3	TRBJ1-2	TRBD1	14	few	TGTGCCATCAGGGAGACAGGGACCCTCAGTGGCTACACCTTC	CAIRETGTLSGYTF
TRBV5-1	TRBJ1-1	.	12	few	TGCGCCAGCAGTTCAGGGAACACTGAAGCTTTCTTT	CASSSGNTEAFF
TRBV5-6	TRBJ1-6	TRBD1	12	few	TGTGCCAGCAGCTTACAGGGGGCCACCCTCCACTTT	CASSLQGATLHF
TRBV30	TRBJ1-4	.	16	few	TGTGCCTGGAGTCGGGGCGGTGGAACAACTAATGAAAAACTGTTTTTT	CAWSRGGGTTNEKLFF
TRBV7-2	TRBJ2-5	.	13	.	TGTGCCAGCAGCTTAGCCCCCCGGGAGACCCAGTACTTC	CASSLAPRETQYF
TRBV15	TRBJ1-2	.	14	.	TGTGCCACCAGCAGAGATCCCAGCAACTATGGCTACACCTTC	CATSRDPSNYGYTF
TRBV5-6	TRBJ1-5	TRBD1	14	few	TGTGCCAGCAGCCCCGGGACAGTTGATCAGCCCCAGCATTTT	CASSPGTVDQPQHF
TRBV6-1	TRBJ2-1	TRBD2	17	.	TGTGCCAGCAGTGTGCCTCCCGGGACTAGCGGGTACAATGAGCAGTTCTTC	CASSVPPGTSGYNEQFF
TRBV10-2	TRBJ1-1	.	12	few	TGCGCCACCTCAGGGTTCAACACTGAAGCTTTCTTT	CATSGFNTEAFF
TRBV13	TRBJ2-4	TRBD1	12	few	TGTGCCAGCAGCGGGACAGAAAACATTCAGTACTTC	CASSGTENIQYF
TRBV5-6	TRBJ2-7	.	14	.	TGTGCCAGCAGCTTGACTGCCCTATCCTACGAGCAGTACTTC	CASSLTALSYEQYF
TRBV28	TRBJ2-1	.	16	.	TGTGCCAGCAGCCCCTCCTCCCTAACGGATTACAATGAGCAGTTCTTC	CASSPSSLTDYNEQFF
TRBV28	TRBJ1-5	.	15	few	TGTGCCAGCAGTACCCCTGGACAGTCTAATCAGCCCCAGCATTTT	CASSTPGQSNQPQHF
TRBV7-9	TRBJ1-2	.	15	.	TGTGCCAGCAGCCCCCGGACAGCCGATAACTATGGCTACACCTTC	CASSPRTADNYGYTF
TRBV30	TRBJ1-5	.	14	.	TGTGCCTGGAGTGTAATGGCTATAGGGCAGCCCCAGCATTTT	CAWSVMAIGQPQHF
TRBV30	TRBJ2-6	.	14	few	TGTGCCTGGACCCAGGGCTCTGGGGCCAACGTCCTGACTTTC	CAWTQGSGANVLTF
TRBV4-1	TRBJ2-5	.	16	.	TGCGCCAGCAGCCAAGAGGGGGGTGCCCCCAGAGAGACCCAGTACTTC	CASSQEGGAPRETQYF
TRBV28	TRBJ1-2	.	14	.	TGTGCCAGCACCCCGTCGGCCAGAAACTATGGCTACACCTTC	CASTPSARNYGYTF
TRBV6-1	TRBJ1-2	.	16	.	TGTGCCAGCAGTGAAGGGGCAAACGCGGCTAACTATGGCTACACCTTC	CASSEGANAANYGYTF
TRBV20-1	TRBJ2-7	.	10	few	TGCAGTGCCCGGCGGGACGAGCAGTACTTC	CSARRDEQYF
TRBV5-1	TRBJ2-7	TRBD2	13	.	TGCGCCAGCAGCAGCGGGGCGTACTACGAGCAGTACTTC	CASSSGAYYEQYF
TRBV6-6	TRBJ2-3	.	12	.	TGTGCCAGCACCATGGGGAGTGATACGCAGTATTTT	CASTMGSDTQYF
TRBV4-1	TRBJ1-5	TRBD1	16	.	TGCGCCAGCAGCCAAACAGGGACAGGGGGAGATCAGCCCCAGCATTTT	CASSQTGTGGDQPQHF
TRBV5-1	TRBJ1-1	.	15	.	TGCGCCAGCAGCTTAAGTCCCAGGGATCACACTGAAGCTTTCTTT	CASSLSPRDHTEAFF
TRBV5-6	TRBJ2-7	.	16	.	TGTGCCAGCACTTCCGCGGGGTATCGCTTTTCCTACGAGCAGTACTTC	CASTSAGYRFSYEQYF
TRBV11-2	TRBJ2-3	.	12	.	TGTGCCAGCAGCTTAGTGCCAGATACGCAGTATTTT	CASSLVPDTQYF
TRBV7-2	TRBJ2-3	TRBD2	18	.	TGTGCCAGCAGCCCAACGTTTGGGCTAGCGGGGAGGGCAGATACGCAGTATTTT	CASSPTFGLAGRADTQYF
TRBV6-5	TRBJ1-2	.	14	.	TGTGCCATCAAGGCAGGGTTAGGGGACTATGGCTACACCTTC	CAIKAGLGDYGYTF
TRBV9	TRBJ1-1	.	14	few	TGTGCCAGCAGCGTTTCGCACTTGAACACTGAAGCTTTCTTT	CASSVSHLNTEAFF
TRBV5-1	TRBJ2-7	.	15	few	TGCGCCAGCAGCTTGGAGGCAGGGCAGAATGCCGAGCAGTACTTC	CASSLEAGQNAEQYF
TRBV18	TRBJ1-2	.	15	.	TGTGCCAGCTCACCACCGGAAGGGAGGGGATATGGCTACACCTTC	CASSPPEGRGYGYTF
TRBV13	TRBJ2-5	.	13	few	TGTGCCAGCAGCGCCTGGGCCGGAGAGACCCAGTACTTC	CASSAWAGETQYF
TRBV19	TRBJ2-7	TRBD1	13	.	TGTGCCAGTAGTCCCTACAGGGGTGACGAGCAGTACTTC	CASSPYRGDEQYF
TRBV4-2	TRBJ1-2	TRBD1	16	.	TGTGCCAGCAGCCAAGATCTCGCGGACAGGGCTGTAGGCTACACCTTC	CASSQDLADRAVGYTF
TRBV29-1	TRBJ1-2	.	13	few	TGCAGCGTTGAAGATCAGGGGCGCTATGGCTACACCTTC	CSVEDQGRYGYTF
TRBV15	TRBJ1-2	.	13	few	TGTGCCACCAGCAGCTGGGCCATTTATGGCTACACCTTC	CATSSWAIYGYTF